Following are 7 T cell receptor beta chains from one sample sequenced in a study of response to subunit inactivated influenza vaccine. MiXCR, run by TCRdb on the RT-PCR reads, gives a single entry per CDR3 protein. The sample has about 780,000 distinct CDR3 sequences; less than 20% are singletons. The sequencing used PBMCs from blood, collected about 5 days after vaccination. These receptors all stem from a man between 45 and 60 years old who received an inactivated influenza vaccine.

CDR3 in amino acids: CASSLRRLAGYQETQYF. In DNA, the CDR3 is TGTGCCAGCAGCTTAAGAAGACTAGCGGGCTACCAAGAGACCCAGTACTTC. The rearrangement links TRBV7-2 to TRBJ2-5; the match to TRBD2 covers 10 bases. Germline CDR1 and CDR2: SGHTA and FQGNSA. There are 17 residues in the CDR3. V lost 2 bases and J lost 0; bases outside the gene matches: 6.

The rearrangement joins TRBV24-1 to TRBJ2-7, with TRBD1 matching over 9 bases. Germline-derived CDR1 and CDR2 are KGHDR and SFDVKD. With 5 bases clipped from V and 3 bases from J, the junction kept 19 bases outside the gene matches. The CDR3 loop spans 19 amino acids. CDR3 protein: CATSVSRDRVKFFLYEQYF. The CDR3 bases are TGTGCCACCAGTGTGAGCCGGGACAGGGTTAAGTTCTTCCTCTACGAGCAGTACTTC.

The table lists this clonotype with a few counts. The gene calls are TRBV6-2 or TRBV6-3 and TRBJ1-5, with D possibly being TRBD1 (5 bases). Germline V CDR1 and CDR2: MNHEY, SVGEGT. The CDR3 length is 16 residues. Trimming stripped 3 bases from V and 3 bases from J, with 15 bases between. The CDR3 bases are TGTGCCAGCAGTTATGCCTACTCAGGGAACAATCAGCCCCAGCATTTT. Encoded protein: CASSYAYSGNNQPQHF.

This chain links TRBV20-1 with TRBJ2-7, with 9 bases identical to TRBD1. This CDR3 spans 13 amino acids. The germline CDR1 and CDR2 sequences are DFQATT and SNEGSKA (reference sequence). The CDR3 nucleotides read TGCAGCGAAAAGCCGGGACAGGGCTACGAGCAGTACTTC. Its translation is CSEKPGQGYEQYF.

The chain joins TRBV6-1 to TRBJ2-2; 8 nucleotides align to TRBD2. This CDR3 contains 14 residues. Germline CDR1 MNHNS, CDR2 SASEGT. The J segment lost 4 bases and the V segment lost 10 bases, leaving 8 bases of the junction unmatched. The CDR3 loop is CAIRGGQATGELFF. CDR3 DNA sequence: TGTGCCATCCGGGGGGGCCAGGCCACCGGGGAGCTGTTTTTT.

V usage is TRBV12-3 or TRBV12-4 and J usage is TRBJ2-2, with 8 bases lining up with TRBD2. The CDR3 has 17 amino acids. Trimming took 5 bases from V and 5 from J; bases not matched to a gene: 13. The CDR3 here is CASSPGVAGWGTGELFF. The CDR3 DNA reads as TGTGCCAGCAGTCCGGGGGTAGCGGGATGGGGAACCGGGGAGCTGTTTTTT.

The table lists this clonotype with a count of one. The conserved phenylalanine or tryptophan normally closing the CDR3 is absent here, so this likely arose from a read error. The chain is built from TRBV5-1 and TRBJ2-5; 10 bases align to TRBD2. This CDR3 has 17 residues. V lost 4 bases to trimming and J lost 5 bases; unmatched junction nucleotides: 14. Germline V gives CDR1 SGHRS, CDR2 YFSETQ. For the CDR3, the DNA is TGCGCCAGCAGCCCGGGGCGGGGACTAGCGAGAGGGGAGACCCAGTACGTC. It codes for CASSPGRGLARGETQYV.